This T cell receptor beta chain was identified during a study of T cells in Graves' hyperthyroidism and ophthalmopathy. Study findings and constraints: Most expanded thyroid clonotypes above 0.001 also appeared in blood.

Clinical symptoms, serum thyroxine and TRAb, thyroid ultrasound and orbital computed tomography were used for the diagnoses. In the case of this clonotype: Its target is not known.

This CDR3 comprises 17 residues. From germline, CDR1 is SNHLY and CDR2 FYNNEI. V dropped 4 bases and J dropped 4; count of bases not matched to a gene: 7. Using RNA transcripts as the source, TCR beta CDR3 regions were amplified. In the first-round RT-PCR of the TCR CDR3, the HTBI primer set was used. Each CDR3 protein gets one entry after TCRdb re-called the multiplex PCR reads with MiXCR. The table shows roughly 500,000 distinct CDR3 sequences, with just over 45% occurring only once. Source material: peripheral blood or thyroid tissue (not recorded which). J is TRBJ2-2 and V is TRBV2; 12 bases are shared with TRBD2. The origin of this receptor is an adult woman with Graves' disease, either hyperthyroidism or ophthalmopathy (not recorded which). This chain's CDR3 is CASSGSLAGGGTGELFF. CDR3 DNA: TGTGCCAGCAGTGGTTCGCTAGCGGGAGGGGGCACCGGGGAGCTGTTTTTT. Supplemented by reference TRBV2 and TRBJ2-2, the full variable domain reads EPEVTQTPSHQVTQMGQEVILRCVPISNHLYFYWYRQILGQKVEFLVSFYNNEISEKSEIFDDQFSVERPDGSNFTLKIRSTKLEDSAMYFCASSGSLAGGGTGELFFGEGSRLTVL.